Below are 4 T cell receptor beta chains sequenced from a single sample in a study of T cells after somatic rescue of genetic block. This table comes from immunoSEQ multiplex PCR, and its TCRdb copy is limited to in-frame clones, with some not included. The table has 80,000 to 100,000 clones, about 87% seen once. Sequences were obtained from peripheral blood mononuclear cells (PBMCs). Every receptor here comes from a woman aged 18 to 35.

This sequence joins TRBV7-9 and TRBJ1-5; no reliable D call. Per germline, CDR1 SEHNR and CDR2 FQNEAQ (reference sequence). This CDR3 region has 14 residues. The V gene lost 6 bases and the J gene lost 7 bases, with 16 bases spanning the gap. Written as DNA, the CDR3 is TGTGCCAGCAGTTTTGGCGGGGTAAACCAGCCCCAGCATTTT. Its protein product is CASSFGGVNQPQHF.

This chain links TRBV6-5 with TRBJ2-2; D assignment may be TRBD1 or TRBD2 (5 bases each). Looked up from germline, CDR1 is MNHEY and CDR2 is SVGAGI. CDR3 length: 14 amino acids. V was cut by 2 bases and J by 4 bases, with 8 bases left in between. CDR3 loop: CASSYGGTTGELFF. In DNA, the CDR3 is TGTGCCAGCAGTTACGGGGGTACCACCGGGGAGCTGTTTTTT.

The rearrangement uses TRBV27 and TRBJ1-2; tentative D call: TRBD1 (5 bases). The CDR3 consists of 13 residues. In germline, CDR1 is MNHEY, CDR2 SMNVEV (reference sequence). V was clipped by 5 bases and J by 8 bases, with 15 bases between them. The CDR3 DNA is TGTGCCAGCAGTCAGGGCAGCCTGGAGGGCTACACCTTC. It yields the protein CASSQGSLEGYTF.

The V and J genes are TRBV10-3 and TRBJ2-2, with 8 positions matching TRBD2. Per germline, CDR1 ENHRY and CDR2 SYGVKD. The junction had 5 bases not matched to a gene; V was cut back by 0 bases and J by 5 bases. The CDR3 consists of 16 residues. CDR3 in amino acids: CAISESRREATGELFF. The CDR3 DNA follows: TGTGCCATCAGTGAGTCTCGGCGGGAGGCAACCGGGGAGCTGTTTTTT.